The 27 T cell receptor beta chains below were found in one sample sequenced in a study of blood T cells in healthy people across ages. The authors ran a second PCR of roughly 6 to 12 cycles using a sample-barcoded 5' primer and a J-beta primer mix. TCRdb independently ran MiXCR on the 5' RACE reads; one entry per CDR3 protein. The sample holds about 1,800,000 distinct CDR3 sequences, roughly 30% seen once. The sequencing sample was made of blood. These receptor sequences come from a woman in her twenties or thirties in good health.

This clonotype has a single count. A read error may be the cause here, since a much bigger clone is one base away. V gene TRBV29-1 combines with J gene TRBJ1-2, with D unresolved. Germline CDR1 and CDR2: SQVTM and ANQGSEA. CDR3 length: 11 residues. CDR3 in amino acids: CGVAANYGYTF. In DNA, the CDR3 is TGCGGCGTTGCGGCCAACTATGGCTACACCTTC.

This clonotype was detected a few times. V is TRBV5-1 and J is TRBJ1-1; D may be TRBD1 (5 bases). The CDR3 sequence is 13 residues long. V lost 4 bases and J lost 11, with 18 bases in between. Germline loops: CDR1 SGHRS, CDR2 YFSETQ. CDR3: CASSPGGDGLAFF. In DNA form, the CDR3 reads TGCGCCAGCAGCCCCGGCGGGGACGGGTTGGCTTTCTTT.

As to this clonotype: This may be a read error, as it is one base from a much larger clone. The rearrangement links TRBV11-2 to TRBJ2-1; 9 nucleotides match TRBD2. Germline V gives CDR1 SGHAT, CDR2 FQNNGV. V shed 0 bases, J shed 5 bases, and the junction held 2 bases outside the gene matches. This CDR3 spans 15 amino acids. The CDR3 region has the DNA TGTGCCAGCAGCTTAGATAGACTAGCGGACAATGAGCAGTTCTTC. Protein sequence: CASSLDRLADNEQFF.

Concerning this clonotype: Being one base from a much bigger clone, this may be a read error. The chain employs TRBV7-9 and TRBJ2-1; TRBD2 matches 7 bases. The CDR3 sequence is 15 residues long. V trimming: 8 bases; J trimming: 4 bases; junction bases outside the gene matches: 11. Germline CDR1 is SEHNR and CDR2 is FQNEAQ (reference sequence). In nucleotides, the CDR3 is TGTGCCAGCCGTCCGGCGGGAGAACAGTACAATGAGCAGTTCTTC. Its translation: CASRPAGEQYNEQFF.

This clonotype has only a few counts. V and J are TRBV5-5 and TRBJ1-2; D is undetermined. The germline V gene has CDR1 SGHKS and CDR2 YYEKEE (reference sequence). Trimming removed 3 bases at V and 4 bases at J, with 16 bases between. CDR3 size: 15 residues. CDR3 amino acids: CASSSTSLSSYGYTF. The CDR3 DNA reads TGTGCCAGCAGCTCCACCTCCCTTAGCAGCTATGGCTACACCTTC.

The rearrangement uses TRBV6-1 and TRBJ2-3, with TRBD1 identical over 7 bases. J was trimmed by 1 base and V by 7 bases; bases with no gene match: 8. Germline assignment: CDR1 MNHNS and CDR2 SASEGT. CDR3 length: 15 residues. The CDR3 sequence is CASTDRDRGTDTQYF. CDR3 DNA: TGTGCCAGCACTGACAGGGATAGAGGCACAGATACGCAGTATTTT.

Comment on this clonotype: A much larger clone differs by one base, so this may be a read error. The chain uses TRBV12-3 or TRBV12-4 and TRBJ2-5; D remains ambiguous. Trimming stripped 8 bases from V and 11 bases from J, with 21 bases between. The CDR3 spans 13 residues. CDR3 protein: CASGPASYNEQYF. CDR3 in DNA: TGTGCCAGCGGCCCAGCCTCGTACAATGAGCAGTACTTC.

This clonotype was picked up one time. V usage is TRBV7-8 and J usage is TRBJ2-3, with 10 bases fitting TRBD2. CDR3 length: 17 amino acids. Germline V lookup: CDR1 SGHVS, CDR2 FQNEAQ. V shed 4 bases, J shed 4 bases, and the junction held 11 bases outside the gene matches. The CDR3 bases are TGTGCCAGCAGCTCAAGACTAGCGGGCCCTAAGGCAGATACGCAGTATTTT. It codes for CASSSRLAGPKADTQYF.

This clonotype has more than one count but fewer than ten. V gene TRBV12-3 or TRBV12-4 combines with J gene TRBJ2-1; 7 positions agree with TRBD2. V lost 6 bases, J lost 5 bases, and 10 bases stayed unmatched. There are 15 residues in the CDR3. CDR3 sequence (DNA): TGTGCCAGCAGAACCCGGGGGGATTGGGACAATGAGCAGTTCTTC. Translation gives CASRTRGDWDNEQFF.

This clonotype was seen only a few times. The DNA for the CDR3 is TGTGCCAGCAGCACTAGGGATGGTCGAAGTAATTCACCCCTCCACTTT. Its translation: CASSTRDGRSNSPLHF. This chain links TRBV9 with TRBJ1-6; D is unresolved. The CDR3 covers 16 residues. From germline, CDR1 is SGDLS and CDR2 YYNGEE. The germline V and J ends were trimmed by 4 bases and 6 bases, with 17 bases remaining between them.

This clonotype was picked up many times. This chain connects TRBV29-1 to TRBJ2-3; 8 bases map to TRBD2. The CDR3 runs to 14 residues. The germline gives CDR1 SQVTM, CDR2 ANQGSEA. Unmatched junction bases numbered 7, after V lost 7 bases and J lost 1 base. CDR3 DNA: TGCAGCGCCCGTGTGCGGGGGGGCACAGATACGCAGTATTTT. Its protein is CSARVRGGTDTQYF.

The chain combines TRBV5-5 with TRBJ2-5; D not resolved. CDR1 is SGHKS, CDR2 YYEKEE, per germline (reference sequence). CDR3 size: 15 residues. Trimming removed 4 bases at V and 4 bases at J, with 17 bases between. The CDR3: CASSGAGPPPETQYF. The CDR3 DNA sequence: TGTGCCAGCAGCGGCGCCGGGCCCCCCCCAGAGACCCAGTACTTC. Full variable domain (remainder filled in from reference TRBV5-5 and TRBJ2-5): DAGVTQSPTHLIKTRGQQVTLRCSPISGHKSVSWYQQVLGQGPQFIFQYYEKEERGRGNFPDRFSARQFPNYSSELNVNALLLGDSALYLCASSGAGPPPETQYFGPGTRLLVL.

The chain recombines TRBV12-3 or TRBV12-4 with TRBJ2-3; TRBD1 aligns across 7 bases. Trimming removed 2 bases from V and 2 bases from J; junction bases left unmatched: 7. CDR3 size: 16 residues. The chain's CDR3 is CASSLTGTAFTDTQYF. The CDR3 DNA follows: TGTGCCAGCAGTTTAACCGGGACAGCTTTCACAGATACGCAGTATTTT.

This rearrangement joins TRBV19 to TRBJ1-5, with a weak D call TRBD1 (5 bases). Looked up from germline, CDR1 is LNHDA and CDR2 is SQIVND (reference sequence). This CDR3 spans 16 amino acids. V was pared by 3 bases and J by 0 bases, with 12 bases between. In DNA, the CDR3 is TGTGCCAGTAGTATGGGTCAGGGCTATAGCAATCAGCCCCAGCATTTT. It is translated as CASSMGQGYSNQPQHF.

Only a few counts were recorded for this clonotype. V gene TRBV12-3 or TRBV12-4 combines with J gene TRBJ1-6; D not certain. The V gene lost 1 base and the J gene lost 1 base, with 8 bases spanning the gap. The CDR3 spans 16 residues. The CDR3 here is CASSLGGPSYNSPLHF. As DNA, the CDR3 is TGTGCCAGCAGTTTAGGTGGGCCTTCCTATAATTCACCCCTCCACTTT.

CDR3 protein: CASSHRTGDRNQPQHF. The CDR3 DNA is TGCGCCAGCAGCCACCGCACTGGGGACAGAAATCAGCCCCAGCATTTT. The rearrangement joins TRBV4-1 to TRBJ1-5, with 7 bases lining up with TRBD1. With 3 bases clipped from V and 4 bases from J, the junction kept 9 bases outside the gene matches. CDR1 and CDR2 (germline): MGHRA, YSYEKL. The CDR3 consists of 16 residues.

J is TRBJ2-2 and V is TRBV6-5; D might be TRBD2 (6 bases). V dropped 5 bases and J dropped 7 bases, with 14 bases sitting between them. The germline V gene encodes CDR1 MNHEY and CDR2 SVGAGI. The CDR3 totals 14 residues. Here the CDR3 DNA reads TGTGCCAGCAGTGCCCTGGGACTGTACGGGGAGCTGTTTTTT. Translation: CASSALGLYGELFF.

J is TRBJ2-3 and V is TRBV20-1; D not certain. Germline V CDR1 and CDR2: DFQATT, SNEGSKA (reference sequence). The CDR3 extends over 14 amino acids. V lost 3 bases, J lost 0 bases, and 10 bases lay in between. CDR3 amino acids: CSARPLDSTDTQYF. As DNA, the CDR3 is TGCAGTGCTAGGCCCCTGGACAGCACAGATACGCAGTATTTT.

This clonotype showed up many times. The CDR3 DNA reads TGTGCCAGCAGTCGCAGTAGGGGAGGTTTGGGAGAGACCCAGTACTTC. Its protein is CASSRSRGGLGETQYF. This sequence joins TRBV9 and TRBJ2-5, with D perhaps matching TRBD2 (6 bases). Germline V lookup: CDR1 SGDLS, CDR2 YYNGEE. Deletions cut 5 bases from V and 4 bases from J, with 21 bases between. The CDR3 sequence is 16 residues long.

The rearrangement joins TRBV18 to TRBJ2-7, with D uncertain. Germline V gene data show CDR1 as KGHSH and CDR2 as LQKENI. Trimming removed 5 bases at V and 1 base at J, with 15 bases between. This CDR3 region has 15 residues. CDR3 amino acids: CASSTDHVPSYEQYF. CDR3 nucleotides: TGTGCCAGCTCAACAGACCACGTTCCATCCTACGAGCAGTACTTC. Full variable domain (outside the CDR3, taken from reference TRBV18 and TRBJ2-7): NAGVMQNPRHLVRRRGQEARLRCSPMKGHSHVYWYRQLPEEGLKFMVYLQKENIIDESGMPKERFSAEFPKEGPSILRIQQVVRGDSAAYFCASSTDHVPSYEQYFGPGTRLTVT.

CDR3 sequence: CASISGGQYNEQYF. CDR3 nucleotide sequence: TGTGCCAGCATTTCAGGCGGGCAATACAATGAGCAGTACTTC. The chain is built from TRBV6-2 or TRBV6-3 and TRBJ2-7; D might be TRBD2 (5 bases). This CDR3 is 14 amino acids long. The germline V gene encodes CDR1 MNHEY and CDR2 SVGEGT. V dropped 7 bases and J dropped 7 bases, with 20 bases sitting between them.

This clonotype was detected ten times or more. The V and J genes are TRBV18 and TRBJ2-1; no clear D gene. This CDR3 has 11 amino acids. Trimming left V 6 bases short and J 9 bases short, with 9 bases between. Germline CDR1 is KGHSH and CDR2 is LQKENI. The CDR3 loop is CASSNPTEQFF. CDR3 DNA sequence: TGTGCCAGCTCCAACCCCACTGAGCAGTTCTTC.

The chain carries TRBV24-1 and TRBJ1-5, with 7 bases identical to TRBD1. Germline assignment: CDR1 KGHDR and CDR2 SFDVKD. Trimming at V came to 0 bases and at J to 2 bases, leaving 6 bases not matched to a gene. The CDR3 has 17 amino acids. For the CDR3, the DNA is TGTGCCACCAGTGATTTGAGGGGGCGCTTAGGCAATCAGCCCCAGCATTTT. Protein sequence: CATSDLRGRLGNQPQHF.

This clonotype came up many times. The rearrangement links TRBV29-1 to TRBJ2-4; 7 bases are shared with TRBD1. Near its end, the DNA agrees better with TRBJ2-7, so the J call may be wrong. This CDR3 is built from 13 residues. Germline assignment: CDR1 SQVTM and CDR2 ANQGSEA. This chain's CDR3 is CSVHDREKNEQYF. The CDR3 DNA sequence: TGCAGCGTTCATGACAGGGAGAAAAACGAGCAGTACTTC.

This clonotype has a count of ten or more. The rearrangement links TRBV2 to TRBJ2-7, with D maybe TRBD2 (5 bases). The CDR3 has 12 amino acids. Looked up from germline, CDR1 is SNHLY and CDR2 is FYNNEI. Between the trimmed V and J ends, which lost 6 bases and 7 bases, there was a span of 13 bases. CDR3: CASRGSLGEQYF. The CDR3 DNA sequence: TGTGCCAGCAGGGGGAGCCTCGGGGAGCAGTACTTC.

There are a few counts of this clonotype. The chain has TRBV6-2 or TRBV6-3 and TRBJ2-6, with a weak D call TRBD1 (6 bases). Trimming took 4 bases from V and 0 from J, leaving 16 bases between them. CDR1 is MNHEY, CDR2 SVGEGT, per germline. CDR3 length equals 18 residues. CDR3 nucleotide sequence: TGTGCCAGCAGTTCAATACAGGGCCGAGACTCTGGGGCCAACGTCCTGACTTTC. It is translated as CASSSIQGRDSGANVLTF.

This clonotype was picked up many times. V is TRBV28 and J is TRBJ2-1; D might be TRBD2 (6 bases). The germline gives CDR1 MDHEN, CDR2 SYDVKM. V lost 7 bases and J lost 7, with 14 bases in between. This CDR3 spans 13 amino acids. CDR3 sequence (DNA): TGTGCCAGCAACCCCCCCCGGGGGAATGAGCAGTTCTTC. Its protein product is CASNPPRGNEQFF.